This TCR beta chain was found in a study of Ad26.COV2.S vaccination and SARS-CoV-2 variants. Treatment: roughly 19 received Ad26.COV2.S at low or high dose, single or two shots; about 5 received placebo; per-sample allocation not given. The samples were gathered on day 63 after the first injection of vaccine or placebo. Boston hosted the donor, who was an adult aged 18-55 years. An Ad26 vector expressing Wuhan-strain SARS-CoV-2 spike served as the vaccine. Method: immunoSEQ multiplex PCR; TCRdb's copy keeps in-frame clones and lacks some. The sample has 440,000 or so clones, 92% seen once; the top ten hold under 2%. The CDR3 has 13 amino acids. V was trimmed by 7 bases and J by 8 bases, leaving 18 bases between them. The germline CDR1 and CDR2 sequences are MGHDK and SYGVNS.

The rearrangement links TRBV25-1 to TRBJ2-7; the D is unclear. The sequencing used peripheral blood, collected in a trial of Ad26.COV2.S vaccine versus placebo. The TCR was taken from a person between 18 and 65 years old who received the Ad26.COV2.S COVID-19 vaccine or a placebo. CDR3 nucleotides: TGTGCCAGCACCCCGGACGCGACGGGCCAGCAGTACTTC. Protein sequence: CASTPDATGQQYF.